This TCR beta chain was recorded in a study of blood T cell repertoires in COVID-19. J was trimmed by 10 bases and V by 4 bases; bases with no gene match: 11. Germline values: CDR1 MGHRA, CDR2 YSYEKL. The CDR3 has 16 residues. This clone was found a few times. Study processing details: For nucleated cells, counts were estimated from reference gene primer amplification. Clones were read by immunoSEQ multiplex PCR, and TCRdb kept only the in-frame ones, dropping some. Clone size and V and J calls were adopted from that table, with D and trimming inferred from the DNA. The sample holds roughly 190,000 clones, around 80% seen once.

The chain employs TRBV4-1 and TRBJ1-6; 9 bases are shared with TRBD1. This receptor was obtained from a human donor in a cohort sampled during active COVID-19. Sequencing input: peripheral blood. DNA for the CDR3: TGCGCCAGCAGCCGCATACAGGGGGCGGTGGGCTCACCCCTCCACTTT. Encoded protein: CASSRIQGAVGSPLHF.